Sequencing of this T cell receptor (beta chain) was carried out in a study of identical twins. General study findings and limits: Not following the same donors, the study drew its conclusions from cross-sectional statistical analysis. Cord blood beta clonotypes present at high abundance carried fewer insertions; no such pattern appeared in memory repertoires.

In this sample, this clonotype turned up a few times. The antigen remains undetermined. Donors uniformly comprised healthy Caucasians. Each cDNA held unique molecular identifiers, and template switching gave it a universal primer site. A single record per CDR3 protein comes from TCRdb applying MiXCR to the 5' RACE reads. The sample includes about 210,000 distinct CDR3 sequences, around a tenth of them seen just once. The CDR3 has 15 amino acids. V was clipped by 4 bases and J by 6 bases, with 17 bases between them. Germline V lookup: CDR1 SGHTA, CDR2 FQGNSA. This clonotype originated in a woman aged 18-30 years in good health. The specimen sequenced was memory (CD45RO+) T cells sorted from blood. The rearrangement joins TRBV7-2 to TRBJ2-3; possibly TRBD2 for D (6 bases). CDR3 sequence: CASSSRDFPGDTQYF. The CDR3 DNA is TGTGCCAGCAGCTCCCGGGACTTCCCCGGGGATACGCAGTATTTT.